Below, 12 T cell receptor beta chains from the same sample are listed, as sequenced in a study of T cells expressing NK-cell markers. TCRdb re-called the 5' RACE reads and gives one entry per CDR3 protein, without DNA. The data show about 430,000 distinct CDR3 sequences, and the top ten clones hold almost 1.5%. Sequencing used blood T cells: a sorted CD56 or NKG2C T cell subset, CD4+ or CD8+ T cells, or bulk PBMC T cells (not recorded which). These receptors originate from a woman between 50 and 59 years old in good health.

The V call is TRBV2, the J call TRBJ2-3; TCRdb lists TRBD1, though no DNA is available to test this call. The CDR3 runs 16 residues. Germline CDR1 is SNHLY and CDR2 is FYNNEI. CDR3 sequence: CASRLRDRAGTDTQYF.

Here the CDR3 reads CSARDYGRGNSPLHF. J is TRBJ1-6 and V is TRBV20-1; with no DNA, the TCRdb D assignment of TRBD1 cannot be verified. CDR3 size: 15 residues. The germline V gene encodes CDR1 DFQATT and CDR2 SNEGSKA (reference sequence).

This chain joins TRBV6-2 or TRBV6-3 and TRBJ2-1; the D call of TRBD2 rests on TCRdb alone, since no DNA is present to check it. This CDR3 has 12 residues. Germline lookup yields CDR1 MNHEY and CDR2 SVGEGT. CDR3 sequence reads: CASSSRWNEQFF.

The chain recombines TRBV15 with TRBJ2-1; the TCRdb D gene call, TRBD2, has no DNA to confirm it. From germline, CDR1 is LNHNV and CDR2 YYDKDF (reference sequence). This CDR3 comprises 15 residues. CDR3 residues: CATSRDTVAGFEQFF. The full variable domain, rest sourced from reference TRBV15 and TRBJ2-1, is DAMVIQNPRYQVTQFGKPVTLSCSQTLNHNVMYWYQQKSSQAPKLLFHYYDKDFNNEADTPDNFQSRRPNTSFCFLDIRSPGLGDTAMYLCATSRDTVAGFEQFFGPGTRLTVL.

The chain links TRBV6-1 to TRBJ1-4. CDR3 length: 14 amino acids. Germline lookup yields CDR1 MNHNS and CDR2 SASEGT. CDR3: CASSESVVNEKLFF.

The V and J genes are TRBV12-3 or TRBV12-4 and TRBJ2-3; there is no DNA to check the TCRdb D call of TRBD1. This CDR3 has 16 residues. This chain's CDR3 is CASSENRGLNTDTQYF.

This chain joins TRBV29-1 and TRBJ2-7. The CDR3 consists of 12 residues. Germline assignment: CDR1 SQVTM and CDR2 ANQGSEA. The chain's CDR3 is CSVEEGSSEQYF.

The J gene is TRBJ2-3, the V gene TRBV12-3 or TRBV12-4. This CDR3 spans 14 amino acids. CDR3 protein: CASRESLAGDTQYF.

V usage is TRBV5-1 and J usage is TRBJ2-2; TCRdb picks TRBD1, but there is no DNA to check that call. The V gene's germline CDR1 is SGHRS and CDR2 YFSETQ. CDR3 size: 16 residues. The CDR3 region is CASSLVGTKGTGELFF. Based on the CDR3 plus reference TRBV5-1 and TRBJ2-2, the full variable domain is KAGVTQTPRYLIKTRGQQVTLSCSPISGHRSVSWYQQTPGQGLQFLFEYFSETQRNKGNFPGRFSGRQFSNSRSEMNVSTLELGDSALYLCASSLVGTKGTGELFFGEGSRLTVL.

The rearrangement links TRBV10-3 to TRBJ1-1; the D call of TRBD1 rests on TCRdb alone, since no DNA is present to check it. Germline CDR1 reads ENHRY; CDR2 reads SYGVKD. CDR3 length: 14 amino acids. CDR3 amino acids: CAISEGQANTEAFF.

The chain recombines TRBV25-1 with TRBJ1-5; TCRdb's D call, TRBD1, is unchecked because there is no DNA. CDR3 size: 14 residues. Per the germline V gene, CDR1 is MGHDK and CDR2 is SYGVNS. CDR3 region: CASSVQGYNQPQHF.

This sequence joins TRBV12-3 or TRBV12-4 and TRBJ1-1. This CDR3 has 15 amino acids. Here the CDR3 reads CASRPVLGGLAEAFF.